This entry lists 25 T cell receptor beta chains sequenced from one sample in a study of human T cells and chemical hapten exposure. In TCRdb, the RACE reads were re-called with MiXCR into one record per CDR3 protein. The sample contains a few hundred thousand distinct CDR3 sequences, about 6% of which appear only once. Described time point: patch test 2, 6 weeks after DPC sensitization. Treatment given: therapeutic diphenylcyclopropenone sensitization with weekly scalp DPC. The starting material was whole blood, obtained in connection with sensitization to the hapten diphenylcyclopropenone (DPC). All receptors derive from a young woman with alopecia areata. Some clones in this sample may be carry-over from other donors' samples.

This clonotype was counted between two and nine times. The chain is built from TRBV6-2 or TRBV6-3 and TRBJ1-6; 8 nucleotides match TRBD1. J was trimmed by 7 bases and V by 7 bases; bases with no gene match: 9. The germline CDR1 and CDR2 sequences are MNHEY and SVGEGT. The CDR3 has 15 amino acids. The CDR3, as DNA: TGTGCCAGCAAGAGAGGACAGGGTGAAAATTCACCCCTCCACTTT. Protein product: CASKRGQGENSPLHF.

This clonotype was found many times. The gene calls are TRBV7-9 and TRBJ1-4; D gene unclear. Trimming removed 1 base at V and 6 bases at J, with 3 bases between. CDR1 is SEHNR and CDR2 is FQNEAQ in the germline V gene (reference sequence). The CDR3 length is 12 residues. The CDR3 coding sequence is TGTGCCAGCAGCTTAGTGGATGAAAAACTGTTTTTT. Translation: CASSLVDEKLFF. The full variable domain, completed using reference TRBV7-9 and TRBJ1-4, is DTGVSQNPRHKITKRGQNVTFRCDPISEHNRLYWYRQTLGQGPEFLTYFQNEAQLEKSRLLSDRFSAERPKGSFSTLEIQRTEQGDSAMYLCASSLVDEKLFFGSGTQLSVL.

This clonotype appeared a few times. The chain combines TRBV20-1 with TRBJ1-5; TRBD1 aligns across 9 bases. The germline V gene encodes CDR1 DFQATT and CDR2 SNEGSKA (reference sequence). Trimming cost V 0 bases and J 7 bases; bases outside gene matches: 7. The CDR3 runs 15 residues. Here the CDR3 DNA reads TGCAGTGCTAGAGATCCCGGACAGGGGTGGCAGCCCCAGCATTTT. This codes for CSARDPGQGWQPQHF.

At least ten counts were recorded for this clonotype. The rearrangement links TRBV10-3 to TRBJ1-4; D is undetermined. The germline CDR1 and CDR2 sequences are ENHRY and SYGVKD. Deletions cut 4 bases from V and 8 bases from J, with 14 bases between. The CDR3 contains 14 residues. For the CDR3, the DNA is TGTGCCATCAGTGGCTCCCATGAGGACGAAAAACTGTTTTTT. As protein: CAISGSHEDEKLFF.

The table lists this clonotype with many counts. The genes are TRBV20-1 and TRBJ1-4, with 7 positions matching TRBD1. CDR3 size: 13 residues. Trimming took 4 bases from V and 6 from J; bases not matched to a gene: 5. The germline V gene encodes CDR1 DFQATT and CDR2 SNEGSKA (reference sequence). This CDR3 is CSATGGAHEKLFF. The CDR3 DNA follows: TGCAGTGCTACAGGGGGGGCCCATGAAAAACTGTTTTTT.

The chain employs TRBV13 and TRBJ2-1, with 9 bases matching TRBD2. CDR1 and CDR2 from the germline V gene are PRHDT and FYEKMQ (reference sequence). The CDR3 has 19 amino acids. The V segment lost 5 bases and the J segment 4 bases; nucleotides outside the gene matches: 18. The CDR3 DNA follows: TGTGCCAGCAGCCCGGCCGCGGGCGGGGGGGCCGAATTATACAATGAGCAGTTCTTC. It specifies CASSPAAGGGAELYNEQFF.

CDR3: CASSLDPRSEAFF. CDR3 in DNA: TGCGCCAGCAGCCTCGACCCCCGGAGTGAAGCTTTCTTT. The V and J genes are TRBV4-3 and TRBJ1-1; D remains ambiguous. The CDR3 spans 13 residues. Germline V gene sequence: CDR1 LGHNA, CDR2 YSLEER. Trimming stripped 4 bases from V and 7 bases from J, with 13 bases between.

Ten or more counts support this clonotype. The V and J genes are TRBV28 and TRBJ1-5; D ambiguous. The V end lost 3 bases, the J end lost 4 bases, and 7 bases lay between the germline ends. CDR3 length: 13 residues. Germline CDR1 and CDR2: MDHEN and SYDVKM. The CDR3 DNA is TGTGCCAGCAGTTTTGGAGTTAATCAGCCCCAGCATTTT. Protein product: CASSFGVNQPQHF.

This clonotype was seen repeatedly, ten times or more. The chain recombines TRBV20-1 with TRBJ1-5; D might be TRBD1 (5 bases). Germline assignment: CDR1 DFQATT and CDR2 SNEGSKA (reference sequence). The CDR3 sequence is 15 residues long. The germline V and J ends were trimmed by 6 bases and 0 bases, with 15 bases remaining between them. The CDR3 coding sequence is TGCAGTGCGCCTCCTCAGGGTTATAGCAATCAGCCCCAGCATTTT. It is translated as CSAPPQGYSNQPQHF.

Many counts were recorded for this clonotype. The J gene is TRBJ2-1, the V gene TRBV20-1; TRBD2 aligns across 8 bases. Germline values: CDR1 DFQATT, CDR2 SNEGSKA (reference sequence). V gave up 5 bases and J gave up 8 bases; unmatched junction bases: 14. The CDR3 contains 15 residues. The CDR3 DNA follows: TGCAGTGCTTTTTGGAGCGGGGGATCCGGATATGAGCAGTTCTTC. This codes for CSAFWSGGSGYEQFF.

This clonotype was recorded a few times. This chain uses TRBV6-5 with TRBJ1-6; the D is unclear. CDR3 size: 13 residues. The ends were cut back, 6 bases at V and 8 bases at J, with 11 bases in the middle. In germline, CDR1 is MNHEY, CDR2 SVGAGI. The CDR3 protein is CASSRRQDSPLHF. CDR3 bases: TGTGCCAGCAGCCGTCGGCAAGATTCACCCCTCCACTTT.

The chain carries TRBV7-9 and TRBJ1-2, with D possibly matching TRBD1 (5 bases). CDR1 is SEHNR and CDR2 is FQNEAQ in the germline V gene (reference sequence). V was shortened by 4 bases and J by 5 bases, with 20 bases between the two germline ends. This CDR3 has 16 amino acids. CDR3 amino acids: CASSSRTGRAVYGYTF. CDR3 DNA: TGTGCCAGCAGCTCCCGCACCGGCAGGGCGGTTTATGGCTACACCTTC.

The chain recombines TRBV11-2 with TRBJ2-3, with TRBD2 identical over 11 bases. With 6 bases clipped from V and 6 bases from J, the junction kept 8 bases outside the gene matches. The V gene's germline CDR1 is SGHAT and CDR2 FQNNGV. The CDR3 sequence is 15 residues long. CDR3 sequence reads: CASSFSGGALDTQYF. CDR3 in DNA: TGTGCCAGCAGTTTTAGCGGGGGGGCCCTGGATACGCAGTATTTT.

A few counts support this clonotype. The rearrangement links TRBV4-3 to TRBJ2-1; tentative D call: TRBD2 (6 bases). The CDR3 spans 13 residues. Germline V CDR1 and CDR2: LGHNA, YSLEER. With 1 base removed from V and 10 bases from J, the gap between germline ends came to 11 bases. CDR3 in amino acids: CASSQGGGTEQFF. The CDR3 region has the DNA TGCGCCAGCAGCCAAGGAGGAGGGACCGAGCAGTTCTTC.

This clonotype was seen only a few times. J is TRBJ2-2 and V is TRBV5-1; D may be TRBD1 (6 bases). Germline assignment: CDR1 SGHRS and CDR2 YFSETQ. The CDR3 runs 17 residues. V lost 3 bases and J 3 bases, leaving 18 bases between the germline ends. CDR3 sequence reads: CASSSRPLTGDTGELFF. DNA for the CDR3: TGCGCCAGCAGCTCGCGGCCCCTGACAGGAGACACCGGGGAGCTGTTTTTT.

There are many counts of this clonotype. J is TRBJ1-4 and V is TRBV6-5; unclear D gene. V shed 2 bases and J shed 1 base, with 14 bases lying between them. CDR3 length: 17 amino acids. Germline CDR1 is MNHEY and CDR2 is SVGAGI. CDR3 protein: CASSYAAEAETNEKLFF. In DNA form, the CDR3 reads TGTGCCAGCAGTTACGCCGCAGAAGCCGAAACTAATGAAAAACTGTTTTTT.

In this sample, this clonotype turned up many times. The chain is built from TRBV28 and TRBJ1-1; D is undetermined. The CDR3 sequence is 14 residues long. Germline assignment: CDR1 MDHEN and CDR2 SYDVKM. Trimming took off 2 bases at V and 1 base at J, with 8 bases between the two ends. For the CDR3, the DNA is TGTGCCAGCAGTTTAAATCAGCGGAACACTGAAGCTTTCTTT. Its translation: CASSLNQRNTEAFF.

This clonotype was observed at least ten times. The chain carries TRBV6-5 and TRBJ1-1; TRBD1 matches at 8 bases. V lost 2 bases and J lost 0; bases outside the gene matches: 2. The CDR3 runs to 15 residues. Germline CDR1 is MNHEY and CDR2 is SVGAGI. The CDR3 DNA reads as TGTGCCAGCAGTTACGGGACAGGCATGAACACTGAAGCTTTCTTT. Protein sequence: CASSYGTGMNTEAFF.

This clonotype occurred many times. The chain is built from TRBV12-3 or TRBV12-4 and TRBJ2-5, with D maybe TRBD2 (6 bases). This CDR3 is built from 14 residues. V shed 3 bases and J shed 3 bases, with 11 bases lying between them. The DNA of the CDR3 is TGTGCCAGCAGTTTTAGGCCGGGAGAAGAGACCCAGTACTTC. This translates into CASSFRPGEETQYF.

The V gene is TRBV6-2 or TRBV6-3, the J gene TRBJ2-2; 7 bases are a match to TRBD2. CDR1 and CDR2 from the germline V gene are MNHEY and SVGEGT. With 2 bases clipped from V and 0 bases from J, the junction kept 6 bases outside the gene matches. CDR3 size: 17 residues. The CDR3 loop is CASSYRGGAPNTGELFF. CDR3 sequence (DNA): TGTGCCAGCAGTTACCGGGGAGGGGCCCCGAACACCGGGGAGCTGTTTTTT.

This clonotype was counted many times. The CDR3 reads CSVLDRGSNTEAFF. The CDR3 region has the DNA TGCAGCGTTTTAGACAGGGGTTCGAACACTGAAGCTTTCTTT. The gene calls are TRBV29-1 and TRBJ1-1; TRBD1 agrees at 8 bases. This CDR3 is built from 14 residues. V lost 5 bases and J lost 1; bases outside the gene matches: 6. The germline V gene encodes CDR1 SQVTM and CDR2 ANQGSEA. Drawing the rest from reference TRBV29-1 and TRBJ1-1, the complete variable domain is SAVISQKPSRDICQRGTSLTIQCQVDSQVTMMFWYRQQPGQSLTLIATANQGSEATYESGFVIDKFPISRPNLTFSTLTVSNMSPEDSSIYLCSVLDRGSNTEAFFGQGTRLTVV.

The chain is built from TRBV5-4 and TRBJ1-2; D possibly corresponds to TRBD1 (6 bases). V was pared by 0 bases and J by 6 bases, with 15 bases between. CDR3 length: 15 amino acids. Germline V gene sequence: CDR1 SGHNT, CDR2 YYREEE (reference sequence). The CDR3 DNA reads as TGTGCCAGCAGCTTGGCCCCGCAGGGGACGAATGGCTACACCTTC. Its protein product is CASSLAPQGTNGYTF.

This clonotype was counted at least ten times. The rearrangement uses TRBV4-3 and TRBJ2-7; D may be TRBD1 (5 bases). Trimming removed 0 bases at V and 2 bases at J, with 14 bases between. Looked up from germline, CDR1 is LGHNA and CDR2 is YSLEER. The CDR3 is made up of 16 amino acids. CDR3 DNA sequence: TGCGCCAGCAGCCAAGATGACACATTGGGGCCCTACGAGCAGTACTTC. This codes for CASSQDDTLGPYEQYF.

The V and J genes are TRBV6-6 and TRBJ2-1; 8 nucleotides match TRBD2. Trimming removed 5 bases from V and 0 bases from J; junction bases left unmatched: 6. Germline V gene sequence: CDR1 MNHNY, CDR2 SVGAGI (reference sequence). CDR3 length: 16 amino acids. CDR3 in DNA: TGTGCCAGCAGTGTATACGGGACTAGCTCCTACAATGAGCAGTTCTTC. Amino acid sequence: CASSVYGTSSYNEQFF.

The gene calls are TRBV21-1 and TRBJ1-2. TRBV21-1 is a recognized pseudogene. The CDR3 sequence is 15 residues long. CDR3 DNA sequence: TGTGCCAGCAGCAAATCCCGCAGCGCTAACTATGGCTACACCTTC. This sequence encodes CASSKSRSANYGYTF.